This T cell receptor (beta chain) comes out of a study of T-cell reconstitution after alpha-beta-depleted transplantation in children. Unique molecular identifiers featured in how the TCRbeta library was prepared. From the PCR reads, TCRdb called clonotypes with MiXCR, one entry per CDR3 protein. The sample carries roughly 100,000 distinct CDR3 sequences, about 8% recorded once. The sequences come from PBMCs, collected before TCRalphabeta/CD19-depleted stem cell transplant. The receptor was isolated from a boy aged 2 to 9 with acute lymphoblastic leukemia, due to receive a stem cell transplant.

CDR3 sequence: CASSLEAQGSAFF. The CDR3 bases are TGTGCCAGCAGCTTAGAGGCCCAGGGGTCAGCTTTCTTT. The chain links TRBV7-2 to TRBJ1-1; D possibly corresponds to TRBD1 (6 bases). Germline-derived CDR1 and CDR2 are SGHTA and FQGNSA. The CDR3 has 13 amino acids. V lost 1 base, J lost 10 bases, and 13 bases lay in between.